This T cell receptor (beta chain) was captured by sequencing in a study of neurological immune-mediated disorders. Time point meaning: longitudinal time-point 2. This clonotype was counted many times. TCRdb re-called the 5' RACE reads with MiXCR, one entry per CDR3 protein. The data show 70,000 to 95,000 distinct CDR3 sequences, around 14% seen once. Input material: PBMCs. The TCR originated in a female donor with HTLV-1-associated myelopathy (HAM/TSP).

CDR3 DNA: TGTGCCAGCAGTAATACCGGGACCGCTCCCTGGGAGCAGTACTTC. Encoded protein: CASSNTGTAPWEQYF. The chain carries TRBV27 and TRBJ2-7, with D possibly being TRBD1 or TRBD2 (5 bases each). V dropped 5 bases and J dropped 7 bases, with 21 bases sitting between them. The CDR3 runs 15 residues. Germline CDR1 MNHEY, CDR2 SMNVEV (reference sequence).